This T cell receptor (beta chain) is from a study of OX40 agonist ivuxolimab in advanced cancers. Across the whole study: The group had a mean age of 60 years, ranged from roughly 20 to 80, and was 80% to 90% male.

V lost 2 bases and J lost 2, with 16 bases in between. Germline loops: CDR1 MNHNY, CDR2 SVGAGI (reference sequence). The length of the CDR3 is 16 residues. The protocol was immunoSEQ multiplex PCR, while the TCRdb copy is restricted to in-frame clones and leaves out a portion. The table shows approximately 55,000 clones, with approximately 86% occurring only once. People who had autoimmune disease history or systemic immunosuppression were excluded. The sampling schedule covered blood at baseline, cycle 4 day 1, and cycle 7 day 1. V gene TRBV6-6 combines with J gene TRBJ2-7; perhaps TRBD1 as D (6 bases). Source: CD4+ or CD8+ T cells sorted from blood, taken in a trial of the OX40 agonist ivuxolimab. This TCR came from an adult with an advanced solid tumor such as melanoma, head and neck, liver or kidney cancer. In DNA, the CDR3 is TGTGCCAGCAGTTACCCAAGTTGGGACACAGCCTACGAGCAGTACTTC. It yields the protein CASSYPSWDTAYEQYF.